This TCR beta chain was recorded in a study of T cells in Graves' hyperthyroidism and ophthalmopathy. Background on the study: Initial diagnosis, before any treatment, was when peripheral blood was collected.

CDR3 length: 12 residues. Germline values: CDR1 MNHEY, CDR2 SVGEGT. Trimming at V came to 7 bases and at J to 4 bases, leaving 3 bases not matched to a gene. The investigators amplified TCR beta CDR3 regions from RNA transcripts. RT-PCR in the first round (using the HTBI primer set) targeted the TCR CDR3. One entry per CDR3 protein results from TCRdb running MiXCR on the multiplex PCR reads. Here the sample spans under 300,000 distinct CDR3 sequences, 25% being singletons. This TCR came from a man in his forties with Graves' hyperthyroidism that later progressed to Graves' ophthalmopathy. This chain joins TRBV6-2 or TRBV6-3 and TRBJ1-1; 7 bases fit TRBD1. Sequenced input: blood. The CDR3 spells CASTHRGTEAFF. In DNA form, the CDR3 reads TGTGCCAGCACCCACAGGGGCACTGAAGCTTTCTTT.